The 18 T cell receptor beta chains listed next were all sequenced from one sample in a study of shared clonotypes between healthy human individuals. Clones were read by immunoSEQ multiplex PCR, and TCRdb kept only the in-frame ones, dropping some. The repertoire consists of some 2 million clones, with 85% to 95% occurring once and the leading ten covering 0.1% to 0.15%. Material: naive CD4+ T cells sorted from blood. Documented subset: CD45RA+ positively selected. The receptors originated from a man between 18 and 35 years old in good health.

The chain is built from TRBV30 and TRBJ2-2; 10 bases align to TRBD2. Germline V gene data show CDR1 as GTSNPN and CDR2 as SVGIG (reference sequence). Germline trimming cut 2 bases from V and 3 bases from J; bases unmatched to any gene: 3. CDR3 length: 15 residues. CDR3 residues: CAWSTAGGYTGELFF. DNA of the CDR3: TGTGCCTGGAGTACAGCGGGGGGGTACACCGGGGAGCTGTTTTTT.

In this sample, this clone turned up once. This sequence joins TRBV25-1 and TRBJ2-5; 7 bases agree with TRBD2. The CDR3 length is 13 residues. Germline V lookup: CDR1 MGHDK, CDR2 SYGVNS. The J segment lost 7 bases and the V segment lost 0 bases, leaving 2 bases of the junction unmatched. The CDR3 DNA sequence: TGTGCCAGCAGTGAATACGGGGAGGGGACCCAGTACTTC. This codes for CASSEYGEGTQYF.

The CDR3 DNA follows: TGTGCCAGCAGCCTACGACCCCTACAGGGGAGCCAAGGCACAGATACGCAGTATTTT. Translating gives CASSLRPLQGSQGTDTQYF. The chain is built from TRBV7-6 and TRBJ2-3, with 7 bases that match TRBD1. J lost 1 base, V lost 5 bases, and 18 bases had no gene match. Germline CDR1 is SGHVS and CDR2 is FNYEAQ. This CDR3 contains 19 residues. The full variable domain, rest sourced from reference TRBV7-6 and TRBJ2-3, is GAGVSQSPRYKVTKRGQDVALRCDPISGHVSLYWYRQALGQGPEFLTYFNYEAQQDKSGLPNDRFSAERPEGSISTLTIQRTEQRDSAMYRCASSLRPLQGSQGTDTQYFGPGTRLTVL.

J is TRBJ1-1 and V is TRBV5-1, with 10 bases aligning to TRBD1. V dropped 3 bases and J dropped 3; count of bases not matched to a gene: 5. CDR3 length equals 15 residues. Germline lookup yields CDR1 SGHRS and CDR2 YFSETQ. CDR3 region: CASSWGQGLDTEAFF. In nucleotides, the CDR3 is TGCGCCAGCAGCTGGGGACAGGGGCTGGACACTGAAGCTTTCTTT.

The CDR3, as DNA: TGTGCCAGCAGCTACGACAGGGGAGGGCAGCCCCAGCATTTT. This encodes CASSYDRGGQPQHF. The chain links TRBV5-5 to TRBJ1-5; the match to TRBD1 covers 8 bases. CDR1 is SGHKS, CDR2 YYEKEE, per germline (reference sequence). The CDR3 loop spans 14 amino acids. Trimming removed 3 bases from V and 7 bases from J; junction bases left unmatched: 6.

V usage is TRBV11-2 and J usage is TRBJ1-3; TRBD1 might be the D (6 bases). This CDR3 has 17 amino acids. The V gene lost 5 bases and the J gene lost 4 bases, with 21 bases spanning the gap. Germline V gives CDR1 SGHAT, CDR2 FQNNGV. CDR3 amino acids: CASSPTPGGAGGNTIYF. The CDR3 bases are TGTGCCAGCAGCCCCACCCCCGGGGGGGCAGGCGGAAACACCATATATTTT. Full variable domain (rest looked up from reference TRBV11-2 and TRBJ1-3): EAGVAQSPRYKIIEKRQSVAFWCNPISGHATLYWYQQILGQGPKLLIQFQNNGVVDDSQLPKDRFSAERLKGVDSTLKIQPAKLEDSAVYLCASSPTPGGAGGNTIYFGEGSWLTVV.

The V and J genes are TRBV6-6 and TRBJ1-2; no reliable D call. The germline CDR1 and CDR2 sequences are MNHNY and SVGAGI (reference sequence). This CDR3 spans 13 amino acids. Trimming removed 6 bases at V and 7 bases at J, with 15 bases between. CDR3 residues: CASRPEGRAGYTF. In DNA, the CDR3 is TGTGCCAGCAGGCCGGAGGGAAGGGCTGGCTACACCTTC.

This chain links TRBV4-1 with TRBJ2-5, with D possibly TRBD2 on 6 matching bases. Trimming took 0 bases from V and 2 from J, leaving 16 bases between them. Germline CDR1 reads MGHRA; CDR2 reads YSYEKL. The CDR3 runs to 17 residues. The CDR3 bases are TGCGCCAGCAGCCAAGATGGGAAAACAGGAGGGCAAGAGACCCAGTACTTC. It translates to CASSQDGKTGGQETQYF.

CDR3 sequence: CASSEALFQGRAEAFF. The CDR3 DNA reads TGTGCCAGCAGTGAAGCGCTTTTTCAGGGCAGGGCTGAAGCTTTCTTT. V gene TRBV2 combines with J gene TRBJ1-1; weak D call: TRBD1 (5 bases). Trimming stripped 0 bases from V and 6 bases from J, with 17 bases between. CDR1 and CDR2 (germline): SNHLY, FYNNEI. The CDR3 covers 16 residues.

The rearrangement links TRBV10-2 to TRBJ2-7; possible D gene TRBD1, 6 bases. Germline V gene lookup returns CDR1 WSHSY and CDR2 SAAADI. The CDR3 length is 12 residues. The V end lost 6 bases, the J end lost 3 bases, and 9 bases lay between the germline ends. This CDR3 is CASRTGNYEQYF. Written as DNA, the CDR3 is TGCGCCAGCAGGACAGGCAACTACGAGCAGTACTTC.

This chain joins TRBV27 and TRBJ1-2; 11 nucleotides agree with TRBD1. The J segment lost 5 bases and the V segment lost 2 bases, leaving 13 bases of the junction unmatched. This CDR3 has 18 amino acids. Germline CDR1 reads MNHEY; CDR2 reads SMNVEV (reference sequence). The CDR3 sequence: CASSLEVPGQGESYGYTF. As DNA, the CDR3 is TGTGCCAGCAGTTTAGAAGTCCCGGGACAGGGGGAGAGTTATGGCTACACCTTC.

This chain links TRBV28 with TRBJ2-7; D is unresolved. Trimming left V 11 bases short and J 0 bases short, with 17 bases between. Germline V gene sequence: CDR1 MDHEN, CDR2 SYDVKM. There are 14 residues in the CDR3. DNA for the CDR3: TGTGCCCCGAGACCCCTCCCGAGCTCCTACGAGCAGTACTTC. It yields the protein CAPRPLPSSYEQYF.

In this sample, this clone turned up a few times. This CDR3 reads CASSVAGGYEQYF. The CDR3 DNA is TGTGCCAGCAGTGTAGCGGGAGGATACGAGCAGTACTTC. This chain uses TRBV6-5 with TRBJ2-7; TRBD2 matches 10 bases. In germline, CDR1 is MNHEY, CDR2 SVGAGI. The CDR3 loop spans 13 amino acids. V lost 5 bases to trimming and J lost 4 bases; unmatched junction nucleotides: 2.

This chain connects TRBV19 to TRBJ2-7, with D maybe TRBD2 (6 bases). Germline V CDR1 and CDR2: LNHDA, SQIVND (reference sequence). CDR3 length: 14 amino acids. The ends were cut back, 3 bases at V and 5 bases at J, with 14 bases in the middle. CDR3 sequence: CASSIREITHEQYF. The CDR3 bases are TGTGCCAGTAGTATCCGGGAGATCACCCACGAGCAGTACTTC.

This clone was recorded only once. CDR3 DNA: TGTGCCAGCAGTTTAAGTCTACACGGTCAGCATTTT. Translation: CASSLSLHGQHF. V gene TRBV28 combines with J gene TRBJ1-5; unclear D gene. The CDR3 has 12 residues. Germline CDR1 reads MDHEN; CDR2 reads SYDVKM. V was cut by 2 bases and J by 13 bases, with 12 bases left in between.

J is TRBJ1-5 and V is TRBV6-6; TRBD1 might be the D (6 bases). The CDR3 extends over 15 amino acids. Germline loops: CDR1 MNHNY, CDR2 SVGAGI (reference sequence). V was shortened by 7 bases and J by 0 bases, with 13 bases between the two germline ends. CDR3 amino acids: CASNPGAFSNQPQHF. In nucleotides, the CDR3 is TGTGCCAGCAACCCAGGGGCTTTTAGCAATCAGCCCCAGCATTTT.

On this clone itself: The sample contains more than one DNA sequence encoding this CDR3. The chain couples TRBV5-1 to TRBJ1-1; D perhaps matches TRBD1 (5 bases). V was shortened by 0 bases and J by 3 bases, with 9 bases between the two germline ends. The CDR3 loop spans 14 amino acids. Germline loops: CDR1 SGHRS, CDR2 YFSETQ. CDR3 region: CASSLAGLDTEAFF. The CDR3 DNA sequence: TGCGCCAGCAGCTTGGCAGGGTTGGACACTGAAGCTTTCTTT.

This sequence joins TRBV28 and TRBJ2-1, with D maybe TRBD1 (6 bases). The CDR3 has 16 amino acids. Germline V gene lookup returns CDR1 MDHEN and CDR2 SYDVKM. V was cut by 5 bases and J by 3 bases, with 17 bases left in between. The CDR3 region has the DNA TGTGCCAGCAGTAAAACCCGGACAGCTATCTACAATGAGCAGTTCTTC. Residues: CASSKTRTAIYNEQFF.